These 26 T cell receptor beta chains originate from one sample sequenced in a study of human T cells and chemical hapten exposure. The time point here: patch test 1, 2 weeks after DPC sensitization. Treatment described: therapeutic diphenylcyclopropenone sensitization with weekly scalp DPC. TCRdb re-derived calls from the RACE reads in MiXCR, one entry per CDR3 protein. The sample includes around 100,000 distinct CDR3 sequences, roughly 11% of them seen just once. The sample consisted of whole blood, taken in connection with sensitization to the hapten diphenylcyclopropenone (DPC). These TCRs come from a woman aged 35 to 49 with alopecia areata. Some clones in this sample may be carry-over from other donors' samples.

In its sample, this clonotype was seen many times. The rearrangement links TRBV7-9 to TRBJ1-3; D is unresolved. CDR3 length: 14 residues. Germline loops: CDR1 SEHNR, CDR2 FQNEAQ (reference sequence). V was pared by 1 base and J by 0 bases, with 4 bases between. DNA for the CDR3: TGTGCCAGCAGCTTAGGGATCTCTGGAAACACCATATATTTT. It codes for CASSLGISGNTIYF.

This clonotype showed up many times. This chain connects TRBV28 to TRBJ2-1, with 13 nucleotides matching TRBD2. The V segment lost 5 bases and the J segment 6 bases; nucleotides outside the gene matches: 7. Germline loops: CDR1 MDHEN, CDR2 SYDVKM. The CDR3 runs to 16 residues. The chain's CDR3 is CASSNLLAGGSNEQFF. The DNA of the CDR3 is TGTGCCAGCAGTAACCTACTAGCGGGAGGGAGCAATGAGCAGTTCTTC.

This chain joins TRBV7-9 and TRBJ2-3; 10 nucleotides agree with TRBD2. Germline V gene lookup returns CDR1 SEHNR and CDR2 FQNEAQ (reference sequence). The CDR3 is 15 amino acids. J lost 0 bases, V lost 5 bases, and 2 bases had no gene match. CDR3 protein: CASSGAGGSTDTQYF. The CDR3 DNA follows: TGTGCCAGCAGCGGAGCGGGAGGGAGCACAGATACGCAGTATTTT.

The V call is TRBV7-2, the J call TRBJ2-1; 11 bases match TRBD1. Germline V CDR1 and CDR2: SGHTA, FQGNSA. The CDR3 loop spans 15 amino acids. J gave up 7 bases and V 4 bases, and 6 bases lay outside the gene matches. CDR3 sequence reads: CASSSDRGLGNEQFF. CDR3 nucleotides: TGTGCCAGCAGCTCGGACAGGGGGCTCGGGAATGAGCAGTTCTTC.

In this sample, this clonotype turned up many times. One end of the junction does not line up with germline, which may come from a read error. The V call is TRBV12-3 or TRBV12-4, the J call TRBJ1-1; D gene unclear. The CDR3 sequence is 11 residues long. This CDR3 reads CASSFFHEAFF. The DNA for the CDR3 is TGTGCCAGCAGTTTTTTTCATGAAGCCTTCTTT.

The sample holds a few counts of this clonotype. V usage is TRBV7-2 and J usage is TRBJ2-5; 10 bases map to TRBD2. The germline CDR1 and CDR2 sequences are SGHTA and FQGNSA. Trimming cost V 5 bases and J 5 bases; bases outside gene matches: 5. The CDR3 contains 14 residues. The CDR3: CASSPGLAPETQYF. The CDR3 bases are TGTGCCAGCAGCCCGGGACTAGCGCCCGAGACCCAGTACTTC.

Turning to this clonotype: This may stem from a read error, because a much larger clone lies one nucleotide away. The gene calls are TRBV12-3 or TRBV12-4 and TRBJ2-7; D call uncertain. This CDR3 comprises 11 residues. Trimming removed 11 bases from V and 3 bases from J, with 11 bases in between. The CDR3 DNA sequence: TGTGCCGGCATGCTCGACTACGAGCAGTACTTC. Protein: CAGMLDYEQYF.

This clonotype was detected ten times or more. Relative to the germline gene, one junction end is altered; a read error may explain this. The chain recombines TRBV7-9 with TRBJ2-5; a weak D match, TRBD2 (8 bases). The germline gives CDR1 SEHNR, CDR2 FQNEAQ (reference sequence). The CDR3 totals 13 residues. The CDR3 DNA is TGTGCCAGCAGCCCACCAGGGGGGACTAGGATACACTTC. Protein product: CASSPPGGTRIHF.

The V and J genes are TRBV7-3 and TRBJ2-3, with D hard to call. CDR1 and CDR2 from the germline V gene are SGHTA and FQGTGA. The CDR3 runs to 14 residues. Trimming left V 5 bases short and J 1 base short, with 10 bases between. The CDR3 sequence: CASSPSTGTDTQYF. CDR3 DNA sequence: TGTGCCAGCAGCCCGTCGACGGGCACAGATACGCAGTATTTT.

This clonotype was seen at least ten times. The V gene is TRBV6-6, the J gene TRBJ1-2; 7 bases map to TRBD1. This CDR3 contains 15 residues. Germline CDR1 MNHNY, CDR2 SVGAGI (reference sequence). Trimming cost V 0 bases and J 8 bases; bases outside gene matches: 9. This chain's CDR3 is CASSYSIEGALGYTF. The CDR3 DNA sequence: TGTGCCAGCAGTTACTCGATTGAGGGGGCTCTCGGCTACACCTTC.

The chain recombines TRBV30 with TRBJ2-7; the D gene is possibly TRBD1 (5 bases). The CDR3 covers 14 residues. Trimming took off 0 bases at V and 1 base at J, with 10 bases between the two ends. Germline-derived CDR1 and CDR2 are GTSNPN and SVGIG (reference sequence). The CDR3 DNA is TGTGCCTGGAGTGTACAGGCAGGGTCCTACGAGCAGTACTTC. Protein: CAWSVQAGSYEQYF.

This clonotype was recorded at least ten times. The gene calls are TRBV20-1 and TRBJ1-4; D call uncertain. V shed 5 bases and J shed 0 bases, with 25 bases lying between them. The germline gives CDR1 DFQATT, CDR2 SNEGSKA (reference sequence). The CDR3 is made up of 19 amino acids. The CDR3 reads CSAGLGVGGSVATNEKLFF. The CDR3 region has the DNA TGCAGTGCTGGACTTGGGGTCGGCGGATCGGTTGCAACTAATGAAAAACTGTTTTTT.

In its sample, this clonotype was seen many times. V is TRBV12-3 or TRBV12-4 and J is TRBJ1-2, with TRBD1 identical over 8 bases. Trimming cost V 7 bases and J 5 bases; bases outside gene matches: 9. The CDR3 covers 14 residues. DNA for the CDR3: TGTGCCAGCACTCCCGGACAGGGAGGGTATGGCTACACCTTC. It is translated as CASTPGQGGYGYTF.

CDR3: CATQGAPGYGYTF. In nucleotides, the CDR3 is TGTGCCACACAGGGGGCCCCCGGCTATGGCTACACCTTC. The genes are TRBV19 and TRBJ1-2; 9 nucleotides agree with TRBD1. The CDR3 spans 13 residues. CDR1 and CDR2 (germline): LNHDA, SQIVND (reference sequence). The V segment lost 10 bases and the J segment 4 bases; nucleotides outside the gene matches: 7.

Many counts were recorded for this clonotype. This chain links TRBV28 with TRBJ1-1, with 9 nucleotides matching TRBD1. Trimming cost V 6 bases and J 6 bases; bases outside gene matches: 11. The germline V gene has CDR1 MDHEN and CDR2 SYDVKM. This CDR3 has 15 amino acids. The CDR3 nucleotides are TGTGCCAGCAGGCTACCGGGACAGGGTTTCCCTGAAGCTTTCTTT. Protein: CASRLPGQGFPEAFF.

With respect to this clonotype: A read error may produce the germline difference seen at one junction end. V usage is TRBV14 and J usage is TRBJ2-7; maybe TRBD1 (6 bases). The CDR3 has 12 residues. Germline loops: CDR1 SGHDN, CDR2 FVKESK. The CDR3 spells CASSQEGGFRDF. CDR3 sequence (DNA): TGTGCCAGCAGCCAAGAAGGGGGATTTCGTGACTTC.

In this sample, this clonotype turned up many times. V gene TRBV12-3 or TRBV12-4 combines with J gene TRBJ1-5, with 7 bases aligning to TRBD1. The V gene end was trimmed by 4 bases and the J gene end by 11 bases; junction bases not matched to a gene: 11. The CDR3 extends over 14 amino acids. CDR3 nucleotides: TGTGCCAGCAGTTCCGACAGGGTAGAATTAGCCCAGCATTTT. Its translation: CASSSDRVELAQHF.

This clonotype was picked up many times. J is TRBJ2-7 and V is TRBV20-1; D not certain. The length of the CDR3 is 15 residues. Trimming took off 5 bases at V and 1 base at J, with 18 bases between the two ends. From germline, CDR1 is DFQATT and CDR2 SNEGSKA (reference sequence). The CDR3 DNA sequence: TGCAGTGCTTCACCGTCGCGAGACCGATCCTACGAGCAGTACTTC. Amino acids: CSASPSRDRSYEQYF.

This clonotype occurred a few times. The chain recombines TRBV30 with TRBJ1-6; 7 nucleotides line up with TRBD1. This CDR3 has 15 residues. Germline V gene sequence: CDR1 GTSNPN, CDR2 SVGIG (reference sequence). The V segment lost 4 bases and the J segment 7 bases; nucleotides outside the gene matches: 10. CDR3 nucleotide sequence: TGTGCCTGGAAGACGGACAGGTTGAGGAATTCACCCCTCCACTTT. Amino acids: CAWKTDRLRNSPLHF.

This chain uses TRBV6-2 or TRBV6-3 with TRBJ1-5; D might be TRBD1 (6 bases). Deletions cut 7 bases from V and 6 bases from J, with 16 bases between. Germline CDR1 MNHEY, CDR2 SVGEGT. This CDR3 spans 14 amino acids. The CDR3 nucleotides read TGTGCCAGCATTTCCGGCAGGGGTGTTCAGCCCCAGCATTTT. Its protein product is CASISGRGVQPQHF.

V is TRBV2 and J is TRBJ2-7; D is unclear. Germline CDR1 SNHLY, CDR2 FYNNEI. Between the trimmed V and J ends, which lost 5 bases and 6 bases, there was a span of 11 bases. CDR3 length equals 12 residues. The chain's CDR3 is CASSPRLVEQYF. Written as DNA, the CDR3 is TGTGCCAGCAGTCCTCGCCTGGTCGAGCAGTACTTC. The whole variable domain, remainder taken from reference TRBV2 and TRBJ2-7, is EPEVTQTPSHQVTQMGQEVILRCVPISNHLYFYWYRQILGQKVEFLVSFYNNEISEKSEIFDDQFSVERPDGSNFTLKIRSTKLEDSAMYFCASSPRLVEQYFGPGTRLTVT.

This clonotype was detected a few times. CDR3 in DNA: TGTGCTACTGGGCCTGGAAACACCATATATTTT. Amino acids: CATGPGNTIYF. The J gene is TRBJ1-3, the V gene TRBV12-5, with D unresolved. V was pared by 10 bases and J by 2 bases, with 6 bases between. The CDR3 is 11 amino acids. The V gene's germline CDR1 is LGHNT and CDR2 FRNRAP.

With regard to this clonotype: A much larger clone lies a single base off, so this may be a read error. The CDR3 protein is CASSYSPGWPPNEQFF. The CDR3 DNA is TGTGCCAGCAGTTACTCGCCGGGGTGGCCCCCGAATGAGCAGTTCTTC. The chain couples TRBV6-2 or TRBV6-3 to TRBJ2-1, with D possibly TRBD2 on 5 matching bases. The germline V gene encodes CDR1 MNHEY and CDR2 SVGEGT. V was clipped by 0 bases and J by 7 bases, with 16 bases between them. The CDR3 has 16 residues.

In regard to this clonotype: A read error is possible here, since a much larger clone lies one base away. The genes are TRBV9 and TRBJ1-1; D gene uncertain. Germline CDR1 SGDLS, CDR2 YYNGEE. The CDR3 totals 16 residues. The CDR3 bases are TGTGCCTGCAGCGTAGAGCCCTCGACTCGAGGCACTGAAGCTTTCTTT. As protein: CACSVEPSTRGTEAFF.

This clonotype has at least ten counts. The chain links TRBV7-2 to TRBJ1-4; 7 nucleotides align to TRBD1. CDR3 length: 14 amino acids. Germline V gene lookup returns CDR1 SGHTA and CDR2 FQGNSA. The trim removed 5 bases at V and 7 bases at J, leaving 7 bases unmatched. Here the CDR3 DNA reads TGTGCCAGCAGCCGACAGGGCGGAGGTGAAAAACTGTTTTTT. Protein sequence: CASSRQGGGEKLFF.

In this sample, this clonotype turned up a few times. CDR3 coding DNA: TGTGCCAGCAGTTACTCAAACCTGGGACAGTTGTCGACCCAGTACTTC. It yields the protein CASSYSNLGQLSTQYF. The chain couples TRBV6-5 to TRBJ2-5; TRBD1 matches 7 bases. Germline CDR1 is MNHEY and CDR2 is SVGAGI. J was trimmed by 7 bases and V by 0 bases; bases with no gene match: 11. This CDR3 is built from 16 residues.